This is a list of T cell receptor beta chains from one sample in a study of human T cells and chemical hapten exposure. TCRdb reprocessed the 5' RACE reads with MiXCR, giving one entry per CDR3 protein. The table shows 110,000 or so distinct CDR3 sequences, with more than 15% occurring only once. These receptor sequences come from a human donor in good health. CDR3s include the opening cysteine and the closing phenylalanine or tryptophan. The D gene is left open where the match is weak. Not every row has a clone size; where given, it reads once, few, many or a size class.

d_gene: NA
j_gene: TRBJ2-5
v_gene: TRBV6-2/TRBV6-3
abundance: NA
CDR3nt: TGTGCCAGCAGTCCTCCGGGCCGAGAGACCCAGTACTTC
CDR3aa: CASSPPGRETQYF

d_gene: NA
j_gene: TRBJ1-2
v_gene: TRBV14
abundance: few
CDR3nt: TGTGCCAGCAGCCAAGACGGTGCGTTGGTCTATGGCTACACCTTC
CDR3aa: CASSQDGALVYGYTF

d_gene: NA
j_gene: TRBJ2-1
v_gene: TRBV5-1
abundance: NA
CDR3nt: TGCGCCAGCAGCTTGGGGACTCCGGTAGGGAATGAGCAGTTCTTC
CDR3aa: CASSLGTPVGNEQFF

d_gene: NA
j_gene: TRBJ1-5
v_gene: TRBV27
abundance: NA
CDR3nt: TGTGCCAGCAGTAAAAGCCCTACACGATTACTAAATCAGCCCCAGCATTTT
CDR3aa: CASSKSPTRLLNQPQHF

d_gene: NA
j_gene: TRBJ1-3
v_gene: TRBV6-1
abundance: once
CDR3nt: TGTGCCAGCAGTCATACAGGCTCTGGAAACACCATATATTTT
CDR3aa: CASSHTGSGNTIYF

d_gene: NA
j_gene: TRBJ2-1
v_gene: TRBV2
abundance: NA
CDR3nt: TGTGCCAGCAGTGCCCTAAGCGGGAATGAGCAGTTCTTC
CDR3aa: CASSALSGNEQFF

d_gene: TRBD2
j_gene: TRBJ2-3
v_gene: TRBV20-1
abundance: few
CDR3nt: TGCAGTGCTAGAGGAGCGGGAGGAGCAGATACGCAGTATTTT
CDR3aa: CSARGAGGADTQYF

d_gene: NA
j_gene: TRBJ2-3
v_gene: TRBV6-5
abundance: few
CDR3nt: TGTGCCAGCAGTTACATATCAGCGGGTCCTAGCACAGATACGCAGTATTTT
CDR3aa: CASSYISAGPSTDTQYF

d_gene: NA
j_gene: TRBJ2-7
v_gene: TRBV20-1
abundance: NA
CDR3nt: TGCAGTGCTAGATTGGGGTCCCCTCCCTACGAGCAGTACTTC
CDR3aa: CSARLGSPPYEQYF

d_gene: NA
j_gene: TRBJ2-3
v_gene: TRBV5-1
abundance: few
CDR3nt: TGCGCCAGCAGCTTGGCCCTAGGCGGTTCCGCCGATACGCAGTATTTT
CDR3aa: CASSLALGGSADTQYF